The TCR beta chain described here comes from a study of T cell responses to AZD1222 COVID-19 vaccine (dated by TCRdb to the early 2020s). Looking at the study overall: A total of more than 230 trial participants underwent TCR sequencing, of whom about 200 had received two doses of AZD1222 and around 25 had received two doses of the MenACWY control vaccine. Trial participants were enrolled into age subgroups of 18-55, 56-69 and 70-plus years, which contained about 160, 30 and 59 TCR-sequenced participants, respectively. Overall results and qualifications from the work: Only a handful of AZD1222 recipients were SARS-CoV-2 seropositive at baseline, limiting conclusions about previously exposed vaccinees. Because no day 14 peak-response samples were available, repertoires were characterized only after the peak T cell response. A significant rise in spike-specific TCR breadth and depth was observed after two AZD1222 doses relative to day 0 and relative to MenACWY recipients. Nearly half of unique spike-specific TCRs reportedly recognized epitopes outside regions mutated in the B.1.351 and B.1.1.7 variants. Participants were mostly white British, with more females than males. The authors suggested clonal diversity may have been underestimated. Vaccine-associated CD4 TCRs spanned the whole spike protein, with dominant responses in regions 160-218 and 743-854. The 56-69-year group was small, and its depth increase did not reach significance, likely because of low power.

About this clone itself: The antigen it recognizes is unknown. No much larger clone is present one base from it, and per-base qualities are unavailable.

The CDR3 regions of human TCRbeta chains were subjected to immunosequencing. The source study handled its data this way. Repertoire TCRs were checked for matches against a reference library of SARS-CoV-2-specific TCRs that had been generated using the MIRA antigen-specificity platform. Breadth was defined as the fraction of unique TCRs that were SARS-CoV-2-associated, and depth was defined as the fraction of total T cells that were SARS-CoV-2-associated. Using the MIRA data, each spike-specific TCR was mapped to the spike region that the TCR reacts to and placed in a CD4 or CD8 class. Log10-transformed breadth and depth values were compared by one-way ANOVA with Sidak's multiple comparisons tests. TCRdb took this table from immuneACCESS and kept in-frame rearrangements with V and J called. Such tables lack part of the clones; where checked against another copy, unresolved V genes explain under half of the gap, and the rest is unexplained. V and J calls and clone size are as listed in that table; D and trimming were resolved from the DNA. This sample lists around 150,000 clones; about 93% were detected once. The ten most abundant clones make up 3.2% of the sample.

Explained via the paper, the time point label denotes: about 28 days (+/-7) after the second vaccine dose. AZD1222 recipients whose second dose came at about 4 weeks and those whose second dose came at about 12 weeks were combined into one group, since spike-specific TCR depth and breadth did not differ between the two schedules. Samples from vaccinated people were obtained from the UK trials COV001 and COV002, which included a single-blind randomized controlled phase 2/3 trial of AZD1222 (ChAdOx1 nCoV-19) in healthy adults. For TCRbeta chain sequencing, PBMC samples from trial participants were taken at day 0 and at day 28 after the second dose. From its cysteine to its phenylalanine, the CDR3 spans 15 amino acids. The kept DNA is CDR3 alone, 45 bases in frame from the first base. Trimmed from V: 0 bases; trimmed from J: 5 bases; junction bases lacking a gene match: 6. Sequences GTSNPN (CDR1) and SVGIG (CDR2) are obtained from the germline V gene (reference sequence).

Sequencing was performed on peripheral blood, taken 28 days after the second AZD1222 dose. Recombination joined TRBV30 with TRBJ2-3, and 9 junction bases match TRBD2. The clonotype was recovered from an adult who received the AZD1222 COVID-19 vaccine. The DNA sequence follows: TGTGCCTGGAGTGTGGAAGCGGGAGGAGGAGATACGCAGTATTTT. This encodes CAWSVEAGGGDTQYF. Outside the CDR3, residues come from the reference TRBV30 and TRBJ2-3 proteins, so the full variable domain is: SQTIHQWPATLVQPVGSPLSLECTVEGTSNPNLYWYRQAAGRGLQLLFYSVGIGQISSEVPQNLSASRPQDRQFILSSKKLLLSDSGFYLCAWSVEAGGGDTQYFGPGTRLTVL.